This T cell receptor beta chain was captured in a study of patients and donors after allogeneic stem cell transplantation. V gave up 1 base and J gave up 0 bases, with 10 bases separating them. Germline values: CDR1 MNHEY, CDR2 SVGAGI. This CDR3 has 15 amino acids. TCRdb redid the calling of the RT-PCR reads with MiXCR, one entry per CDR3 protein. The sample yields about 88,000 distinct CDR3 sequences, about 48% seen once. This clonotype was obtained from a human donor who was either an allogeneic HSCT recipient or a stem cell or donor lymphocyte infusion donor (not recorded which). It is not recorded whose cells these are; they may come from a transplant donor. This chain connects TRBV6-5 to TRBJ2-7, with D maybe TRBD1 (5 bases). The sequencing sample was made of blood, either unsorted or a sorted T cell fraction (not recorded which). CDR3 sequence reads: CASSYYRGGSYEQYF. The CDR3 DNA reads as TGTGCCAGCAGTTACTATAGGGGCGGCTCCTACGAGCAGTACTTC.